This TCR beta chain was obtained from a study of blood T cell repertoires in COVID-19. Across the whole study: Acute and convalescent COVID-19 samples came from the United States, Italy and Spain. Sources were T cells, B-cell-depleted T cells, or PBMCs; the material itself was cDNA or gDNA.

As processed by the authors: Amplification of reference gene primers was used by the study to estimate nucleated cell counts. Measured with immunoSEQ multiplex PCR; TCRdb has only the in-frame clones, and not every one. The V and J calls and clone size are taken from that table; D and trimming were inferred from the DNA. The sample includes roughly 80,000 clones, around 82% of them seen just once. The CDR3 covers 11 residues. Germline V gene lookup returns CDR1 SNHLY and CDR2 FYNNEI. V was pared by 5 bases and J by 4 bases, with 3 bases between. The source of this sequence is a human donor in a cohort sampled during active COVID-19. The source material was peripheral blood. The chain joins TRBV2 to TRBJ2-1; no reliable D call. CDR3: CASSRYNEQFF. In DNA form, the CDR3 reads TGTGCCAGCAGTCGGTACAATGAGCAGTTCTTC.